This T cell receptor (beta chain) was found in a study of human T cells and chemical hapten exposure. The wider study: Skin of the upper inner arm, 2 cm by 2 cm, received 2% DPC for sensitization. Patients, a majority of them female, were diagnosed with alopecia areata, totalis or universalis.

Points from the study as a whole: Donors in the study had alopecia, meaning their immune response may differ from healthy people's.

MiXCR was run by TCRdb on the RACE reads, yielding one entry per CDR3 protein. The table has approximately 52,000 distinct CDR3 sequences, about 11% seen once. The CDR3 has 14 residues. CDR1 and CDR2 (germline): SGHAT, FQDESV (reference sequence). V lost 1 base to trimming and J lost 15 bases, with 19 bases between them. In its sample, this clonotype was seen many times. Its target is unknown. Specified time point: patch test 1, 2 weeks after DPC sensitization. This sample's treatment: therapeutic diphenylcyclopropenone sensitization with weekly scalp DPC. Total RNA came from unfractionated whole blood. Ahead of each patch test application, blood was drawn.

Here the sequenced sample was whole blood, taken in connection with sensitization to the hapten diphenylcyclopropenone (DPC). The chain carries TRBV11-1 and TRBJ2-1; the D gene is possibly TRBD2 (6 bases). This TCR was sampled from a woman in her thirties or forties with alopecia areata. Some clones in this sample may be carry-over from other donors' samples. CDR3 amino acids: CASSLDMTGEEGFF. The CDR3 nucleotides are TGTGCCAGCAGCTTAGATATGACGGGAGAAGAGGGGTTCTTC. Using reference TRBV11-1 and TRBJ2-1 for the parts outside the CDR3, the full variable domain is EAEVAQSPRYKITEKSQAVAFWCDPISGHATLYWYRQILGQGPELLVQFQDESVVDDSQLPKDRFSAERLKGVDSTLKIQPAELGDSAMYLCASSLDMTGEEGFFGPGTRLTVL.